These 9 T cell receptor beta chains share one sample of origin, sequenced in a study of patients and donors after allogeneic stem cell transplantation. TCRdb fed the RT-PCR reads into MiXCR, producing one record per CDR3 protein. The profile shows 800,000 to 1,000,000 distinct CDR3 sequences, under 20% of them singletons. The sample comprised blood, either unsorted or a sorted T cell fraction (not recorded which). The receptors come from a human donor who was either an allogeneic HSCT recipient or a stem cell or donor lymphocyte infusion donor (not recorded which). It is not recorded whose cells these are; they may come from a transplant donor.

This clonotype was picked up a small number of times. The gene calls are TRBV9 and TRBJ1-4; D might be TRBD1 (6 bases). V was pared by 4 bases and J by 0 bases, with 16 bases between. The CDR3 totals 17 residues. The germline V gene encodes CDR1 SGDLS and CDR2 YYNGEE. The CDR3 sequence: CASSPRGGPSTNEKLFF. The CDR3 DNA reads TGTGCCAGCAGCCCCCGGGGGGGGCCTTCAACTAATGAAAAACTGTTTTTT.

The rearrangement links TRBV3-1 to TRBJ2-3; D ambiguous. Looked up from germline, CDR1 is LGHDT and CDR2 is YNNKEL (reference sequence). V lost 3 bases and J 7 bases, leaving 8 bases between the germline ends. The CDR3 length is 12 residues. The CDR3 DNA follows: TGTGCCAGCAGCCAGGGTGTGAATACGCAGTATTTT. Its translation is CASSQGVNTQYF.

This sequence joins TRBV20-1 and TRBJ2-7; D may be TRBD2 (6 bases). This CDR3 region has 12 residues. Per germline, CDR1 DFQATT and CDR2 SNEGSKA (reference sequence). Trimming took 2 bases from V and 5 from J, leaving 10 bases between them. CDR3 sequence reads: CSARYGGHEQYF. The CDR3 DNA is TGCAGTGCTAGATACGGGGGTCACGAGCAGTACTTC.

The J gene is TRBJ2-2, the V gene TRBV25-1; 11 nucleotides agree with TRBD2. Trimming removed 3 bases from V and 5 bases from J; junction bases left unmatched: 17. The CDR3 is 20 amino acids. Germline V CDR1 and CDR2: MGHDK, SYGVNS. In nucleotides, the CDR3 is TGTGCCAGCAGTGATCATCCAGGGGGACTAGCGGCCGCGGGGACCGGGGAGCTGTTTTTT. It yields the protein CASSDHPGGLAAAGTGELFF.

The rearrangement joins TRBV24-1 to TRBJ2-2; 9 bases map to TRBD1. Per germline, CDR1 KGHDR and CDR2 SFDVKD. After removal of 3 bases from V and 7 bases from J, the junction contained 8 bases not matched to a gene. The CDR3 spans 16 residues. CDR3 sequence reads: CATSDPNRGRNGELFF. The CDR3 DNA sequence: TGTGCCACCAGTGATCCCAACAGGGGGCGCAACGGGGAGCTGTTTTTT.

This rearrangement joins TRBV6-5 to TRBJ2-1, with 9 bases identical to TRBD2. With V trimmed by 4 bases and J by 3 bases, 10 bases remained unmatched. Germline V gives CDR1 MNHEY, CDR2 SVGAGI. CDR3 length: 17 amino acids. The CDR3 DNA reads as TGTGCCAGCAGTTGCGGGGGGGCCGAACAACTCTACAATGAGCAGTTCTTC. Its translation: CASSCGGAEQLYNEQFF.

The chain uses TRBV6-5 and TRBJ2-1; D remains unclear. Between the trimmed V and J ends, which lost 0 bases and 4 bases, there was a span of 7 bases. This CDR3 is 14 amino acids long. CDR1 MNHEY and CDR2 SVGAGI come from the germline V gene. As DNA, the CDR3 is TGTGCCAGCAGTTACTCCGGAGCGTACAATGAGCAGTTCTTC. The encoded protein is CASSYSGAYNEQFF.

This clonotype was seen more than once but under ten times. CDR3 in DNA: TGTGCCAGCAGCTTAAGACTAGCGGTTTACAATGAGCAGTTCTTC. Protein: CASSLRLAVYNEQFF. The rearrangement uses TRBV7-9 and TRBJ2-1; 9 bases are shared with TRBD2. CDR1 SEHNR and CDR2 FQNEAQ come from the germline V gene (reference sequence). The CDR3 runs to 15 residues. J lost 4 bases, V lost 2 bases, and 3 bases had no gene match.

In its sample, this clonotype was seen a few times. The rearrangement uses TRBV20-1 and TRBJ1-5; no definite D call. Trimming removed 3 bases at V and 4 bases at J, with 16 bases between. The CDR3 covers 15 residues. Germline CDR1 and CDR2: DFQATT and SNEGSKA (reference sequence). This chain's CDR3 is CSASWTGNLNQPQHF. The CDR3 nucleotides are TGCAGTGCTAGTTGGACCGGGAACCTGAATCAGCCCCAGCATTTT.